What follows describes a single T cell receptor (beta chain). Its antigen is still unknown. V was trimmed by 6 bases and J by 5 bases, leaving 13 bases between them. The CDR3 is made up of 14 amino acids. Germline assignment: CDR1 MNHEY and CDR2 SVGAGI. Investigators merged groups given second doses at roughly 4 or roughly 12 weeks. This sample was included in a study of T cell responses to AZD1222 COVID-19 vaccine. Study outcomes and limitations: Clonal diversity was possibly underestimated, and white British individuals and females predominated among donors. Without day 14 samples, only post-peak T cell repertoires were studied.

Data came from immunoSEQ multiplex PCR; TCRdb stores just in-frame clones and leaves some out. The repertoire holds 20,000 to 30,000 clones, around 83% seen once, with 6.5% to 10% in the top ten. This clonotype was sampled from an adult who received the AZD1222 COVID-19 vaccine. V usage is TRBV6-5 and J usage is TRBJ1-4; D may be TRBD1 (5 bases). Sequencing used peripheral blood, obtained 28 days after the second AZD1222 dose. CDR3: CASRGTLANEKLFF. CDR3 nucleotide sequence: TGTGCCAGCAGGGGGACCCTCGCGAATGAAAAACTGTTTTTT.